What follows are 26 T cell receptor beta chains derived from one specimen sequenced in a study of T cells after posttransplantation cyclophosphamide. Only in-frame clones appear in the TCRdb table, and some are missing; sequencing was by immunoSEQ multiplex PCR. The sample includes 11,000 to 15,000 clones, around 74% seen only once; the top ten take more than 0.95%. The sequenced material came from memory CD4+ T cells sorted from PBMCs. Every receptor here comes from a man aged 45-60 years.

The V gene is TRBV7-2, the J gene TRBJ1-2; 7 positions match TRBD1. The CDR3 consists of 14 residues. The germline CDR1 and CDR2 sequences are SGHTA and FQGNSA. After removal of 4 bases from V and 8 bases from J, the junction contained 10 bases not matched to a gene. CDR3 amino acids: CASSWPGTAWGYTF. The CDR3 coding sequence is TGTGCCAGCAGCTGGCCCGGGACAGCATGGGGCTACACCTTC.

The rearrangement uses TRBV27 and TRBJ1-6; 9 positions match TRBD1. Per the germline V gene, CDR1 is MNHEY and CDR2 is SMNVEV (reference sequence). This CDR3 contains 17 residues. The ends lost 6 bases at V and 9 bases at J; junction bases unmatched: 15. This CDR3 reads CASSRDRVLWLGSPLHF. The DNA for the CDR3 is TGTGCCAGCAGCCGGGACAGGGTTTTATGGTTGGGTTCACCCCTCCACTTT.

The genes are TRBV5-1 and TRBJ1-2; TRBD1 matches 7 bases. The germline V gene has CDR1 SGHRS and CDR2 YFSETQ. CDR3 length: 14 amino acids. V was pared by 5 bases and J by 7 bases, with 11 bases of the junction left unmatched. The chain's CDR3 is CASSPQGGSIGYTF. The CDR3 DNA reads as TGCGCCAGCAGTCCCCAGGGGGGCTCCATTGGCTACACCTTC.

CDR3 bases: TGCGCCAGCAGCCTCCGCCTTACTAGCGACGGGCAGTACTTC. This translates into CASSLRLTSDGQYF. V usage is TRBV5-1 and J usage is TRBJ2-7; 7 nucleotides agree with TRBD2. V lost 4 bases to trimming and J lost 9 bases; unmatched junction nucleotides: 13. Germline V lookup: CDR1 SGHRS, CDR2 YFSETQ. There are 14 residues in the CDR3.

V and J are TRBV7-9 and TRBJ2-3, with 11 bases fitting TRBD2. The germline CDR1 and CDR2 sequences are SEHNR and FQNEAQ (reference sequence). Trimming at V came to 5 bases and at J to 3 bases, leaving 4 bases not matched to a gene. There are 15 residues in the CDR3. CDR3 nucleotide sequence: TGTGCCAGCAGCCACGGACTAGCGGGTACAGATACGCAGTATTTT. The encoded protein is CASSHGLAGTDTQYF. The variable domain in full, with the rest retrieved from reference TRBV7-9 and TRBJ2-3, is DTGVSQNPRHKITKRGQNVTFRCDPISEHNRLYWYRQTLGQGPEFLTYFQNEAQLEKSRLLSDRFSAERPKGSFSTLEIQRTEQGDSAMYLCASSHGLAGTDTQYFGPGTRLTVL.

The rearrangement links TRBV19 to TRBJ2-1; possible D gene TRBD1, 5 bases. V lost 4 bases, J lost 6 bases, and 19 bases lay in between. CDR3 length equals 16 residues. Germline V CDR1 and CDR2: LNHDA, SQIVND (reference sequence). The CDR3 DNA sequence: TGTGCCAGTAGTAAGGGTTACGGTCAGGGTCTCAATGAGCAGTTCTTC. Translation gives CASSKGYGQGLNEQFF. Complete variable domain (other parts from reference TRBV19 and TRBJ2-1): DGGITQSPKYLFRKEGQNVTLSCEQNLNHDAMYWYRQDPGQGLRLIYYSQIVNDFQKGDIAEGYSVSREKKESFPLTVTSAQKNPTAFYLCASSKGYGQGLNEQFFGPGTRLTVL.

J is TRBJ1-5 and V is TRBV18; 10 bases fit TRBD1. This CDR3 spans 15 amino acids. Germline V CDR1 and CDR2: KGHSH, LQKENI. V gave up 3 bases and J gave up 7 bases; unmatched junction bases: 6. CDR3 sequence: CASSPTGQGDQPQHF. As DNA, the CDR3 is TGTGCCAGCTCACCTACAGGACAGGGGGACCAGCCCCAGCATTTT.

This clone has just a few counts. The gene calls are TRBV11-1 and TRBJ2-7; 11 bases map to TRBD2. The CDR3 has 15 residues. V shed 4 bases and J 3 bases; nucleotides not matched to a gene: 5. The germline V gene encodes CDR1 SGHAT and CDR2 FQDESV (reference sequence). In DNA, the CDR3 is TGTGCCAGCAGCTCCTCCGGGACTAGCGGCTACGAGCAGTACTTC. Protein product: CASSSSGTSGYEQYF.

This clone appeared a few times. CDR3 DNA: TGTGCCAGCAGTGGTTACGGTGAAAAACTGTTTTTT. It yields the protein CASSGYGEKLFF. The V gene is TRBV7-8, the J gene TRBJ1-4; D gene unclear. From germline, CDR1 is SGHVS and CDR2 FQNEAQ. Trimming cost V 6 bases and J 7 bases, with 9 bases left between them. The CDR3 is 12 residues long.

This clone was seen a few times. This chain joins TRBV4-1 and TRBJ1-4; D is perhaps TRBD1 (5 bases). This CDR3 has 12 amino acids. Germline CDR1 is MGHRA and CDR2 is YSYEKL. The V gene lost 3 bases and the J gene lost 12 bases, with 11 bases spanning the gap. The CDR3 region is CASSQAGGELFF. In DNA, the CDR3 is TGCGCCAGCAGCCAGGCAGGAGGGGAACTGTTTTTT.

This chain's CDR3 is CASSLTGTEAFF. In nucleotides, the CDR3 is TGTGCCAGTAGCTTAACGGGAACTGAAGCTTTCTTT. The J gene is TRBJ1-1, the V gene TRBV19; D gene uncertain. Germline CDR1 is LNHDA and CDR2 is SQIVND (reference sequence). The length of the CDR3 is 12 residues. V lost 6 bases and J lost 5, with 10 bases in between.

The rearrangement links TRBV19 to TRBJ2-5, with 7 bases lining up with TRBD2. The ends lost 1 base at V and 2 bases at J; junction bases unmatched: 1. The CDR3 totals 14 residues. The germline V gene has CDR1 LNHDA and CDR2 SQIVND (reference sequence). The CDR3 nucleotides are TGTGCCAGTAGTATAGGGGGGGGGCAAGAGACCCAGTACTTC. It codes for CASSIGGGQETQYF.

The V and J genes are TRBV6-1 and TRBJ2-1; the D gene is possibly TRBD2 (6 bases). From germline, CDR1 is MNHNS and CDR2 SASEGT. V lost 0 bases and J 4 bases, leaving 16 bases between the germline ends. CDR3 length: 17 amino acids. For the CDR3, the DNA is TGTGCCAGCAGTGAAGCTCCCAGTAGCGGAGCTTACAATGAGCAGTTCTTC. Translating gives CASSEAPSSGAYNEQFF.

This chain uses TRBV18 with TRBJ2-3, with D maybe TRBD2 (6 bases). Germline CDR1 reads KGHSH; CDR2 reads LQKENI. The CDR3 runs 12 residues. V shed 6 bases and J shed 4 bases, with 8 bases lying between them. The CDR3 sequence is CASSPGADTQYF. The CDR3 coding sequence is TGTGCCAGCTCCCCGGGGGCAGATACGCAGTATTTT.

This clone is judged medium-sized. The chain is built from TRBV7-9 and TRBJ1-4; 8 bases match TRBD1. The length of the CDR3 is 17 residues. The germline V gene has CDR1 SEHNR and CDR2 FQNEAQ (reference sequence). V lost 1 base, J lost 5 bases, and 9 bases stayed unmatched. In DNA, the CDR3 is TGTGCCAGCAGCTTAGGACAGGGGAGGGGAAAAAATGAAAAACTGTTTTTT. Amino acids: CASSLGQGRGKNEKLFF.

The J gene is TRBJ2-5, the V gene TRBV15; 13 bases map to TRBD2. V shed 5 bases, J shed 4 bases, and the junction held 4 bases outside the gene matches. This CDR3 region has 15 residues. Germline values: CDR1 LNHNV, CDR2 YYDKDF (reference sequence). CDR3 sequence (DNA): TGTGCCACCAGCTGGGGACTAGCGGGGATAGAGACCCAGTACTTC. Its translation: CATSWGLAGIETQYF.

The CDR3 region has the DNA TGCAGTGGTCAGGGTGTAAACGAGCAGTACTTC. It codes for CSGQGVNEQYF. The rearrangement links TRBV20-1 to TRBJ2-7; maybe TRBD1 (5 bases). Germline assignment: CDR1 DFQATT and CDR2 SNEGSKA (reference sequence). V was pared by 7 bases and J by 5 bases, with 12 bases between. The CDR3 loop spans 11 amino acids.

This chain links TRBV5-1 with TRBJ2-7; D unclear. The CDR3 extends over 15 amino acids. Trimming removed 5 bases at V and 2 bases at J, with 17 bases between. The germline gives CDR1 SGHRS, CDR2 YFSETQ. The CDR3 DNA follows: TGCGCCAGCAGTCCTACATGGGCACTTACCTACGAGCAGTACTTC. Its protein product is CASSPTWALTYEQYF.

The V gene is TRBV5-1, the J gene TRBJ2-7; D unresolved. Trimming cost V 0 bases and J 4 bases, with 11 bases left between them. The CDR3 has 14 amino acids. Germline V lookup: CDR1 SGHRS, CDR2 YFSETQ. CDR3 protein: CASSLGPLSYEQYF. The DNA of the CDR3 is TGCGCCAGCAGCTTGGGGCCTTTATCTTACGAGCAGTACTTC.

The chain uses TRBV19 and TRBJ1-3; tentative D call: TRBD1 (6 bases). The V gene lost 3 bases and the J gene lost 3 bases, with 9 bases spanning the gap. Germline V gene data show CDR1 as LNHDA and CDR2 as SQIVND (reference sequence). CDR3 length equals 14 residues. Written as DNA, the CDR3 is TGTGCCAGTAGTATGCAGGGGCTTGGAAACACCATATATTTT. This gives the protein CASSMQGLGNTIYF.

This CDR3 reads CASSHLQRGQPQHF. DNA for the CDR3: TGCGCCAGCAGCCACCTTCAACGGGGTCAGCCCCAGCATTTT. J is TRBJ1-5 and V is TRBV4-1, with unresolved D. Germline CDR1 is MGHRA and CDR2 is YSYEKL. The CDR3 contains 14 residues. V gave up 3 bases and J gave up 6 bases, with 12 bases separating them.

The chain links TRBV4-1 to TRBJ2-7; 7 bases align to TRBD2. The CDR3 has 15 residues. Germline assignment: CDR1 MGHRA and CDR2 YSYEKL. V lost 0 bases, J lost 3 bases, and 5 bases stayed unmatched. The CDR3 DNA follows: TGCGCCAGCAGCCAAGATAACGGGGGGTACTACGAGCAGTACTTC. Translation gives CASSQDNGGYYEQYF.

J is TRBJ1-1 and V is TRBV5-1; D not resolved. Trimming removed 1 base from V and 8 bases from J, with 9 bases in between. Germline values: CDR1 SGHRS, CDR2 YFSETQ. CDR3 size: 12 residues. CDR3 sequence (DNA): TGCGCCAGCAGCTTGCCAGCGTGGGAAGCTTTCTTT. It is translated as CASSLPAWEAFF. The full variable domain, its missing parts supplied by reference TRBV5-1 and TRBJ1-1, is KAGVTQTPRYLIKTRGQQVTLSCSPISGHRSVSWYQQTPGQGLQFLFEYFSETQRNKGNFPGRFSGRQFSNSRSEMNVSTLELGDSALYLCASSLPAWEAFFGQGTRLTVV.

The CDR3 region has the DNA TGCGCCAGCAGCTACCGACTAGCGGGAGTTTCTCACAATGAGCAGTTCTTC. Amino acids: CASSYRLAGVSHNEQFF. The chain has TRBV4-1 and TRBJ2-1; 12 bases are shared with TRBD2. Germline trimming cut 5 bases from V and 5 bases from J; bases unmatched to any gene: 10. There are 17 residues in the CDR3. Per the germline V gene, CDR1 is MGHRA and CDR2 is YSYEKL.

This chain joins TRBV19 and TRBJ1-6; 7 nucleotides align to TRBD1. Trimming took 4 bases from V and 8 from J; bases not matched to a gene: 8. Germline CDR1 LNHDA, CDR2 SQIVND (reference sequence). The CDR3 sequence is 15 residues long. The CDR3 region has the DNA TGTGCCAGTAGTACATTGAGAGGGGGCGATTCACCCCTCCACTTT. This codes for CASSTLRGGDSPLHF. The complete variable domain, with remaining parts taken from reference TRBV19 and TRBJ1-6, reads DGGITQSPKYLFRKEGQNVTLSCEQNLNHDAMYWYRQDPGQGLRLIYYSQIVNDFQKGDIAEGYSVSREKKESFPLTVTSAQKNPTAFYLCASSTLRGGDSPLHFGNGTRLTVT.

This rearrangement joins TRBV4-1 to TRBJ2-5; 10 bases are shared with TRBD2. CDR3 length equals 16 residues. V was pared by 1 base and J by 4 bases, with 6 bases of the junction left unmatched. Germline values: CDR1 MGHRA, CDR2 YSYEKL. The CDR3 reads CASSQGPAGGRETQYF. CDR3 coding DNA: TGCGCCAGCAGCCAAGGGCCAGCGGGGGGGCGAGAGACCCAGTACTTC.